The clone carrying this TCR beta chain was seen more than once but under ten times. Multiplex touch-down PCR with TRB-A/B primers amplified rearranged V-D-J TRB sequences. TCRdb called the multiplex PCR reads again in MiXCR, with one record for every CDR3 protein. The data show over 1,500 distinct CDR3 sequences, roughly 22% seen once. The template was genomic DNA from peripheral blood, not RNA. V lost 6 bases, J lost 1 base, and 9 bases lay in between. Per germline, CDR1 SGHTA and CDR2 FQGNSA. There are 13 residues in the CDR3. This record comes from a study of T cell repertoires in aging, cancer and after chemotherapy.

The sequencing input was blood. The V and J genes are TRBV7-2 and TRBJ1-1; D may be TRBD1 (5 bases). This clonotype originated in a human donor with a blood cancer. CDR3 sequence reads: CASRTDRNTEAFF. In DNA form, the CDR3 reads TGTGCCAGCAGGACAGACAGGAACACTGAAGCTTTCTTT.